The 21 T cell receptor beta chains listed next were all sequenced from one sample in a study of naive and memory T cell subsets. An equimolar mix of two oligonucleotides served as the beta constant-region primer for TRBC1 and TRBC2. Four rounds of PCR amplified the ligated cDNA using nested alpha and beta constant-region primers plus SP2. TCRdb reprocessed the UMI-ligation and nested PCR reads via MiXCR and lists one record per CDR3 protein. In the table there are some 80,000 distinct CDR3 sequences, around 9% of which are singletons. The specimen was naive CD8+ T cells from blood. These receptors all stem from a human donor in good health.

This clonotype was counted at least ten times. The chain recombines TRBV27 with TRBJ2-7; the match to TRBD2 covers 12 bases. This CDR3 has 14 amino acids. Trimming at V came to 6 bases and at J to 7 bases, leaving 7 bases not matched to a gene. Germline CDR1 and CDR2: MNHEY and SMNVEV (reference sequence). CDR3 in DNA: TGTGCCAGCAGCGTAGGACTAGCGGGAAGGGAGCAGTACTTC. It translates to CASSVGLAGREQYF.

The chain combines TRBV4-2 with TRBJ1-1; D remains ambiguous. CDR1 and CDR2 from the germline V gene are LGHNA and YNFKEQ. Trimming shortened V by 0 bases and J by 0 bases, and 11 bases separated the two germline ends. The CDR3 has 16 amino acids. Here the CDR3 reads CASSQDSGSLNTEAFF. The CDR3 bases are TGTGCCAGCAGCCAAGATTCGGGCAGCCTGAACACTGAAGCTTTCTTT.

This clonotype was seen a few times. CDR3 in DNA: TGCGCCAGCAGCTTGGAGGGTTATAGCAATCAGCCCCAGCATTTT. It yields the protein CASSLEGYSNQPQHF. This rearrangement joins TRBV5-1 to TRBJ1-5; D is ambiguous. The CDR3 runs 15 residues. V was pared by 0 bases and J by 0 bases, with 7 bases between. Germline values: CDR1 SGHRS, CDR2 YFSETQ. The full variable domain, completed using reference TRBV5-1 and TRBJ1-5, is KAGVTQTPRYLIKTRGQQVTLSCSPISGHRSVSWYQQTPGQGLQFLFEYFSETQRNKGNFPGRFSGRQFSNSRSEMNVSTLELGDSALYLCASSLEGYSNQPQHFGDGTRLSIL.

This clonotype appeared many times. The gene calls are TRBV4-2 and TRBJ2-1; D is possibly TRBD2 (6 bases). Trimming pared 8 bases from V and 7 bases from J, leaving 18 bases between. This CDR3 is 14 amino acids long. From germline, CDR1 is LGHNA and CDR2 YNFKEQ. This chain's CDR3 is CASAGSVAPNEQFF. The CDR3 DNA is TGTGCCAGCGCCGGGAGCGTAGCGCCTAATGAGCAGTTCTTC.

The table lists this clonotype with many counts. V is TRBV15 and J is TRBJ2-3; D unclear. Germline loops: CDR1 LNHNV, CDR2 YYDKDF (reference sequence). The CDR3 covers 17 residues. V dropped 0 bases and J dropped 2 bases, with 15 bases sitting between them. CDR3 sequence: CATSREQNMIYTDTQYF. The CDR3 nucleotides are TGTGCCACCAGCAGAGAGCAAAACATGATTTACACAGATACGCAGTATTTT. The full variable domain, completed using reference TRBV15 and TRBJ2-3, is DAMVIQNPRYQVTQFGKPVTLSCSQTLNHNVMYWYQQKSSQAPKLLFHYYDKDFNNEADTPDNFQSRRPNTSFCFLDIRSPGLGDTAMYLCATSREQNMIYTDTQYFGPGTRLTVL.

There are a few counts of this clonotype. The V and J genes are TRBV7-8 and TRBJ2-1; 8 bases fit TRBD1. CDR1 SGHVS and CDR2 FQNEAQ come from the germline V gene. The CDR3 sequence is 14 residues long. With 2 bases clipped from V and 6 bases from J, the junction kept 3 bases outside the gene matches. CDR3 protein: CASSLTGGRNEQFF. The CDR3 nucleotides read TGTGCCAGCAGCTTAACAGGGGGGCGCAATGAGCAGTTCTTC.

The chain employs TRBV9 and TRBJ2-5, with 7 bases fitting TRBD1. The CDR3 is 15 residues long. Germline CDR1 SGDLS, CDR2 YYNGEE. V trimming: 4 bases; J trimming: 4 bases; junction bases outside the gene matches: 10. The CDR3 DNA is TGTGCCAGCAGCAAAACCGGGACAGTGGGAGAGACCCAGTACTTC. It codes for CASSKTGTVGETQYF.

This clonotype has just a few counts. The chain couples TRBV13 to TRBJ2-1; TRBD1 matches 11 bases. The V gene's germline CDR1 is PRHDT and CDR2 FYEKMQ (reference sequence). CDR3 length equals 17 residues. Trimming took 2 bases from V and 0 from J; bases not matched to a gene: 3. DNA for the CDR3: TGTGCCAGCAGCTTATCAGGGACAGGGGGCTCCTACAATGAGCAGTTCTTC. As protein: CASSLSGTGGSYNEQFF.

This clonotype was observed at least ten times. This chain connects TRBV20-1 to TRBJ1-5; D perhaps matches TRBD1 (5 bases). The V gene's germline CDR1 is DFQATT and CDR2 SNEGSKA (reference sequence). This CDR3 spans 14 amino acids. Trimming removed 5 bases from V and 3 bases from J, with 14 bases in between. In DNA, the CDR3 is TGCAGTGCTTCCACCGGGACCCTCAATCAGCCCCAGCATTTT. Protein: CSASTGTLNQPQHF.

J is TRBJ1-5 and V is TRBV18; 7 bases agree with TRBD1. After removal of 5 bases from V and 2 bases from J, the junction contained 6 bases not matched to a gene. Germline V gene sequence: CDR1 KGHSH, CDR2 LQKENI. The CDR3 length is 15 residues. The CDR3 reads CASSITGEGNQPQHF. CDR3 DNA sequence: TGTGCCAGCTCAATTACAGGGGAAGGCAATCAGCCCCAGCATTTT.

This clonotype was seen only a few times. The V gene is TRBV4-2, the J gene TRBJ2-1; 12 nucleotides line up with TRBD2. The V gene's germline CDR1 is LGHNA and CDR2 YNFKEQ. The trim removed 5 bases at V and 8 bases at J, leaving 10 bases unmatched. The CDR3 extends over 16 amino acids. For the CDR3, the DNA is TGTGCCAGCAGCGGGCAGACTAGCGGGAGTGGCGATGAGCAGTTCTTC. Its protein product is CASSGQTSGSGDEQFF.

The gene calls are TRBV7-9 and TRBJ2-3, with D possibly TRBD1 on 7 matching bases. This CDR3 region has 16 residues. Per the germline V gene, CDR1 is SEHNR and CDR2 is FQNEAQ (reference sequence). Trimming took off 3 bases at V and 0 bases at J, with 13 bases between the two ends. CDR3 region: CASSFVEGASTDTQYF. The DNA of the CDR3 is TGTGCCAGCAGCTTTGTGGAGGGGGCAAGCACAGATACGCAGTATTTT.

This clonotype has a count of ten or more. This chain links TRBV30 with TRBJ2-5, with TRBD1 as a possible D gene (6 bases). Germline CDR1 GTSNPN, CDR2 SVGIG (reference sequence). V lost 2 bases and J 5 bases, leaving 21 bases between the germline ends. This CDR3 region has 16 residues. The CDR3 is CAWSRGISWIEETQYF. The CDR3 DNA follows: TGTGCCTGGAGTAGGGGGATAAGCTGGATCGAGGAGACCCAGTACTTC.

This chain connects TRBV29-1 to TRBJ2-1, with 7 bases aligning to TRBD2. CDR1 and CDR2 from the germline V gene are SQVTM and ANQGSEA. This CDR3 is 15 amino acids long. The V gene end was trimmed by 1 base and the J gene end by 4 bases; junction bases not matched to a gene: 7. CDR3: CSVEGGSVRYNEQFF. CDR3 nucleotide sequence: TGCAGCGTTGAAGGCGGGAGTGTGAGATACAATGAGCAGTTCTTC.

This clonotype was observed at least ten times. Written as DNA, the CDR3 is TGTGCCATCAGTGAGCCCGCGGAGGCGGGGCTCAATGAGCAGTTCTTC. As protein: CAISEPAEAGLNEQFF. The J gene is TRBJ2-1, the V gene TRBV10-3; TRBD2 might be the D (6 bases). There are 16 residues in the CDR3. CDR1 and CDR2 from the germline V gene are ENHRY and SYGVKD. V was pared by 2 bases and J by 6 bases, with 17 bases between.

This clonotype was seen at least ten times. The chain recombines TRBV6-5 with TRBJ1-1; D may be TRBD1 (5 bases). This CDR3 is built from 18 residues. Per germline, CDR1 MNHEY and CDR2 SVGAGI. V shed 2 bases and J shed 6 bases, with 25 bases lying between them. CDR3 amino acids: CASSYTRATASTYAEAFF. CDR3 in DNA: TGTGCCAGCAGTTACACCCGCGCGACAGCCTCCACCTACGCTGAAGCTTTCTTT.

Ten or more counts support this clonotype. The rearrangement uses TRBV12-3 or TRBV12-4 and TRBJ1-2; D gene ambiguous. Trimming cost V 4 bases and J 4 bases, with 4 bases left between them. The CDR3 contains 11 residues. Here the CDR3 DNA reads TGTGCCAGCAGTTCGTCCTATGGCTACACCTTC. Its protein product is CASSSSYGYTF.

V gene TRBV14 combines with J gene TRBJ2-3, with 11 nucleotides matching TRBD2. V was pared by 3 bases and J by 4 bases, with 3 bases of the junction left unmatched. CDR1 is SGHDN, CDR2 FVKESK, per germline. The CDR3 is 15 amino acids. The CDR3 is CASSQTSGTSDTQYF. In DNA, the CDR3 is TGTGCCAGCAGCCAGACTAGCGGGACCTCAGATACGCAGTATTTT. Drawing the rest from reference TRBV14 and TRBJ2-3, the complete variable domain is EAGVTQFPSHSVIEKGQTVTLRCDPISGHDNLYWYRRVMGKEIKFLLHFVKESKQDESGMPNNRFLAERTGGTYSTLKVQPAELEDSGVYFCASSQTSGTSDTQYFGPGTRLTVL.

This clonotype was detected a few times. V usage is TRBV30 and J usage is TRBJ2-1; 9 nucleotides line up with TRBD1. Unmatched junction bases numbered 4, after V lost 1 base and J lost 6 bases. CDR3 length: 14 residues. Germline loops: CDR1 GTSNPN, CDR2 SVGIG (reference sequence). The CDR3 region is CAWSGDRATNEQFF. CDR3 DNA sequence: TGTGCCTGGAGTGGGGACAGGGCTACCAATGAGCAGTTCTTC.

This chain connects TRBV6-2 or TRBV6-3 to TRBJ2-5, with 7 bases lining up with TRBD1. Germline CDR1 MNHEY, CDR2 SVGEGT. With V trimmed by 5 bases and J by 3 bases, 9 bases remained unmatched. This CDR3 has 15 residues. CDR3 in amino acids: CASSQIDREEETQYF. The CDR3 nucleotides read TGTGCCAGCAGTCAGATCGACAGGGAAGAAGAGACCCAGTACTTC.

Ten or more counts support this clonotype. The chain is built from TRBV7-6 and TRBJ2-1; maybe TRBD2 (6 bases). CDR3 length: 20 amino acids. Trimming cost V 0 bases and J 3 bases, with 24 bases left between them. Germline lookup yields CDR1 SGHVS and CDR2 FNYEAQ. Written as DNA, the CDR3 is TGTGCCAGCAGCTTAGCGGAGGAAAGAGGGACTCCGACCTTCTACAATGAGCAGTTCTTC. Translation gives CASSLAEERGTPTFYNEQFF.